The clone carrying this TCR beta chain was seen more than once but under ten times. With 1 base removed from V and 2 bases from J, the gap between germline ends came to 10 bases. Germline CDR1 and CDR2: SGHKS and YYEKEE (reference sequence). CDR3 length: 15 residues. Each CDR3 protein gets one entry after TCRdb re-called the 5' RACE reads with MiXCR. Of some 250,000 distinct CDR3 sequences listed, roughly 7.1% were seen once; the top ten hold 14% to 15%. These data are taken from a study of identical twins. In addition, the sample was reused for a study of T cells expressing NK-cell markers.

Sequencing was done on a sample of CD8+ T cells sorted from blood. This TCR came from a woman aged 18-30 years in good health. The chain is built from TRBV5-5 and TRBJ1-5; possibly TRBD1 for D (5 bases). This CDR3 reads CASSLFVGGNQPQHF. Here the CDR3 DNA reads TGTGCCAGCAGCTTGTTCGTAGGGGGCAATCAGCCCCAGCATTTT.